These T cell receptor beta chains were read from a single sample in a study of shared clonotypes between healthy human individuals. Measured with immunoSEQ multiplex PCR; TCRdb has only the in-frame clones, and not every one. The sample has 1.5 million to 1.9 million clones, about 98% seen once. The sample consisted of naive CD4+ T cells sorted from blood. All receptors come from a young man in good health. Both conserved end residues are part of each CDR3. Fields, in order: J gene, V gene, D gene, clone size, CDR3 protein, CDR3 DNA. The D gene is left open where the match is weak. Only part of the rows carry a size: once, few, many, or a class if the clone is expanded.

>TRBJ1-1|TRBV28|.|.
CASIHNPVKTEAFF
TGTGCCAGCATCCATAACCCGGTCAAAACTGAAGCTTTCTTT
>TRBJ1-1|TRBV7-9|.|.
CASSPRTEAFF
TGTGCCAGCAGCCCGAGGACTGAAGCTTTCTTT
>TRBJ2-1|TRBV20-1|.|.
CSARDGNEQFF
TGCAGTGCTAGAGATGGGAATGAGCAGTTCTTC
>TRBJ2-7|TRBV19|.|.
CASSIVGYEQYF
TGTGCCAGTAGTATTGTAGGCTACGAGCAGTACTTC
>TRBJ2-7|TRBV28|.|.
CASSLPRGRYEQYF
TGTGCCAGCAGTTTACCGCGGGGCCGCTACGAGCAGTACTTC
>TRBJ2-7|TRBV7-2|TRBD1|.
CASTIRTGSVREQYF
TGTGCCAGCACCATAAGGACAGGGTCGGTGCGCGAGCAGTACTTC
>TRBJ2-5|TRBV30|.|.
CAWSAGRFQETQYF
TGTGCCTGGAGTGCCGGCAGGTTCCAAGAGACCCAGTACTTC
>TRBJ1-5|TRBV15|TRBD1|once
CATYRTGVVNQPQHF
TGTGCCACCTATCGGACAGGGGTGGTCAATCAGCCCCAGCATTTT
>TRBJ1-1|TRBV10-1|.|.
CASSLSGPTEAFF
TGCGCCAGCAGCCTCTCGGGGCCCACTGAAGCTTTCTTT
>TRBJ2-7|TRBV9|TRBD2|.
CASNVAGGPRGEQYF
TGTGCCAGCAACGTAGCGGGAGGGCCTCGCGGCGAGCAGTACTTC
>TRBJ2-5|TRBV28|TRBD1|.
CASSFRPGQGGAQETQYF
TGTGCCAGCAGTTTCCGACCCGGACAGGGTGGGGCCCAGGAGACCCAGTACTTC
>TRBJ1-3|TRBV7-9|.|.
CASSGGVHSGNTIYF
TGTGCCAGCAGCGGAGGGGTTCACTCTGGAAACACCATATATTTT
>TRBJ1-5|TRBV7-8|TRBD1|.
CASSPGEDRGNQPQHF
TGTGCCAGCAGCCCCGGGGAGGACAGGGGCAATCAGCCCCAGCATTTT
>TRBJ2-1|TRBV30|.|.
CAWRRAGSVDEQFF
TGTGCCTGGAGGAGGGCGGGAAGCGTAGATGAGCAGTTCTTC
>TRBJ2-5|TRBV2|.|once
CASSETGLAPQYF
TGTGCCAGCAGTGAAACGGGACTCGCCCCGCAGTACTTC
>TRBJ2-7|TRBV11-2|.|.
CASSGTGRYYEQYF
TGTGCCAGCAGCGGAACGGGACGGTACTACGAGCAGTACTTC
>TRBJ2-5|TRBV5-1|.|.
CASSLEGPSQETQYF
TGCGCCAGCAGCTTGGAAGGGCCGTCTCAAGAGACCCAGTACTTC
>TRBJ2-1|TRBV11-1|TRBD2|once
CASSFGTRRANEQFF
TGTGCCAGCAGCTTCGGGACTAGGCGGGCCAATGAGCAGTTCTTC
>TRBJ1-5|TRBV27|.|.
CASSLSSLLQPQHF
TGTGCCAGCAGTTTATCGAGCCTTCTACAGCCCCAGCATTTT
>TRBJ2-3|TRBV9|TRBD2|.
CASSIGTSGAGGTQYF
TGTGCCAGCAGCATCGGGACTAGCGGCGCGGGGGGTACGCAGTATTTT
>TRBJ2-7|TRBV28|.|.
CASSVRWTYEQYF
TGTGCCAGCAGTGTGAGGTGGACCTACGAGCAGTACTTC
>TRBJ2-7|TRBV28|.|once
CASSFSLSPQYEQYF
TGTGCCAGCAGTTTCAGCCTCAGTCCCCAATACGAGCAGTACTTC
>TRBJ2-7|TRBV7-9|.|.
CASSQDSGTYEQYF
TGTGCCAGCAGCCAGGACAGCGGGACCTACGAGCAGTACTTC
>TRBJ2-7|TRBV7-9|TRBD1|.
CASSRRDRGSYEQYF
TGTGCCAGCAGCCGCCGTGACAGGGGCTCCTACGAGCAGTACTTC
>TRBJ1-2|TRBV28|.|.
CASRGFGHLSIRNYGYTF
TGTGCCAGCAGGGGATTTGGACACCTCTCCATTCGCAACTATGGCTACACCTTC
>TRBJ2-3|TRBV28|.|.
CASSQTGTSTDTQYF
TGTGCCAGCAGTCAAACCGGGACTAGCACAGATACGCAGTATTTT
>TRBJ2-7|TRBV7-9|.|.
CASSLEREQYF
TGTGCCAGCAGCTTGGAGCGCGAGCAGTACTTC
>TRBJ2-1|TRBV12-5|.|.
CASAPGNNEQFF
TGTGCTAGTGCCCCTGGTAACAATGAGCAGTTCTTC
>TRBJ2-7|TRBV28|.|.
CASSNLQTGTYGEQYF
TGTGCCAGCAGTAACCTTCAAACAGGGACCTACGGCGAGCAGTACTTC
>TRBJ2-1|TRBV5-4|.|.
CASSSKGSGNEQFF
TGTGCCAGCAGCTCCAAAGGCTCTGGGAATGAGCAGTTCTTC
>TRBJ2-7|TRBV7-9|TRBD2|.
CASSLTSGRVYSYEQYF
TGTGCCAGCAGCTTGACTAGCGGGAGGGTTTACTCCTACGAGCAGTACTTC
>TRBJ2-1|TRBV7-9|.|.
CASSLGRESANEQFF
TGTGCCAGCAGCTTAGGACGGGAAAGCGCGAATGAGCAGTTCTTC
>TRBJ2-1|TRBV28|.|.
CASLRVGGISYNEQFF
TGTGCCAGCCTTAGGGTAGGGGGGATATCCTACAATGAGCAGTTCTTC
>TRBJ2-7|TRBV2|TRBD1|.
CASSRGLSYEQYF
TGTGCCAGCAGTAGGGGGCTGTCCTACGAGCAGTACTTC
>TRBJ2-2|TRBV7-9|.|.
CASTSEMNTGELFF
TGTGCCAGCACCTCTGAAATGAACACCGGGGAGCTGTTTTTT
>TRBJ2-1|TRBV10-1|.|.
CASSQGHEQFF
TGCGCCAGCAGTCAGGGTCATGAGCAGTTCTTC
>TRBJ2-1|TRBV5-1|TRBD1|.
CASSPGPQGDIQFF
TGCGCCAGCAGCCCCGGACCTCAGGGGGATATTCAGTTCTTC
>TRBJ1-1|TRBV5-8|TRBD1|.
CASSLRDRGNFLAFF
TGTGCCAGCAGCTTGCGGGACAGGGGCAATTTTTTAGCTTTCTTT